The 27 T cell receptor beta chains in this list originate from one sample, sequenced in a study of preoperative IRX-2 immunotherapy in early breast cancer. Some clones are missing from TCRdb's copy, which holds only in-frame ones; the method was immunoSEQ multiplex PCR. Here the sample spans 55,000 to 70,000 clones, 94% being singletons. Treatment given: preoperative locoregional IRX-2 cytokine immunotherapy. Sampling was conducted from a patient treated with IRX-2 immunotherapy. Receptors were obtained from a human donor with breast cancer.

For the CDR3, the DNA is TGTGCCAGCAGCCCGAACTCTGGACGGGAAGCTTTCTTT. Its protein is CASSPNSGREAFF. V and J are TRBV7-9 and TRBJ1-1; no clear D. Trimming cost V 5 bases and J 8 bases, with 15 bases left between them. Per germline, CDR1 SEHNR and CDR2 FQNEAQ (reference sequence). This CDR3 has 13 amino acids.

The CDR3 coding sequence is TGTGCCGCCGCTGGAGGGCAAGAGACCCAGTACTTC. Its translation is CAAAGGQETQYF. This sequence joins TRBV6-6 and TRBJ2-5, with a weak D call TRBD2 (6 bases). V was pared by 11 bases and J by 2 bases, with 12 bases between. The germline V gene encodes CDR1 MNHNY and CDR2 SVGAGI (reference sequence). This CDR3 has 12 residues.

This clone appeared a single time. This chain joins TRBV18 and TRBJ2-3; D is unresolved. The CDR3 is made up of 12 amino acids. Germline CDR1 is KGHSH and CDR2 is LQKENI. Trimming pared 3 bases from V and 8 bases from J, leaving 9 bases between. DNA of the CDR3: TGTGCCAGCTCACCCACCAATCCTACGCAGTATTTT. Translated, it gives CASSPTNPTQYF.

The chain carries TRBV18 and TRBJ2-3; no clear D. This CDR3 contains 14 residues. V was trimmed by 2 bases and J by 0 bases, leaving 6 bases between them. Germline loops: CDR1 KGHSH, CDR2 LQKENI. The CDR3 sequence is CASSPLPSTDTQYF. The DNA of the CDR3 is TGTGCCAGCTCACCATTACCAAGCACAGATACGCAGTATTTT.

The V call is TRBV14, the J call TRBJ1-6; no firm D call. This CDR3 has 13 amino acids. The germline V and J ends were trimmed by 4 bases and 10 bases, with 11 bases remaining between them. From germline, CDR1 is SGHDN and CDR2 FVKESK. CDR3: CASSPRLESPLHF. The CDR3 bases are TGTGCCAGCAGCCCGAGGCTTGAGTCACCCCTCCACTTT.

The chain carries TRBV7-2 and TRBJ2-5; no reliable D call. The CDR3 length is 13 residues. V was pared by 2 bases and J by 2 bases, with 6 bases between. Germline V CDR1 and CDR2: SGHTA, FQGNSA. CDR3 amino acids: CASSLRVQETQYF. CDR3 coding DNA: TGTGCCAGCAGCTTAAGGGTGCAAGAGACCCAGTACTTC.

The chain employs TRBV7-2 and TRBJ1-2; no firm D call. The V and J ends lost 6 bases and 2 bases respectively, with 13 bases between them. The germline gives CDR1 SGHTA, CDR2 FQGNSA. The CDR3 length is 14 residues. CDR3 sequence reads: CASSAGIGNYGYTF. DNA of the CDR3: TGTGCCAGCAGTGCCGGAATCGGCAACTATGGCTACACCTTC.

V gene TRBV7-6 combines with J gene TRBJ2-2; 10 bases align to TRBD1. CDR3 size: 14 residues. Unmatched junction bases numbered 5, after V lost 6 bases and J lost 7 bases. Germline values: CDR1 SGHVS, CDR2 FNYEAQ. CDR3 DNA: TGTGCCAGCAGACCGGGACAGGGGCACGGGGAGCTGTTTTTT. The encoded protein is CASRPGQGHGELFF.

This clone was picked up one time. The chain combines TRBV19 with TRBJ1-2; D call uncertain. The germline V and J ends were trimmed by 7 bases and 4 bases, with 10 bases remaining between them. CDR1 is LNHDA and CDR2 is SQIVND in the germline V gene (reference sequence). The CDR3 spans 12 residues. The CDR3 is CASIGSFYGYTF. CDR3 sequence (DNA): TGTGCCAGTATCGGATCCTTCTATGGCTACACCTTC.

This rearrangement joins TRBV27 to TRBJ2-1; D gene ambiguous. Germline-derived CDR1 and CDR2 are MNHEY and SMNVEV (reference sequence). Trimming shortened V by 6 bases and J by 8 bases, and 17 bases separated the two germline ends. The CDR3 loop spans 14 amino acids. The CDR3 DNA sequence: TGTGCCAGCAGGGTTCAAGTCCCCGCCGATGAGCAGTTCTTC. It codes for CASRVQVPADEQFF.

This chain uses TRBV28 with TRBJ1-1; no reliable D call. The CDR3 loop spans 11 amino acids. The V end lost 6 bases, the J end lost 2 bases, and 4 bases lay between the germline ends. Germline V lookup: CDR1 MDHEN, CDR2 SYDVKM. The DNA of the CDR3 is TGTGCCAGCAGGGCTAACACTGAAGCTTTCTTT. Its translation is CASRANTEAFF.

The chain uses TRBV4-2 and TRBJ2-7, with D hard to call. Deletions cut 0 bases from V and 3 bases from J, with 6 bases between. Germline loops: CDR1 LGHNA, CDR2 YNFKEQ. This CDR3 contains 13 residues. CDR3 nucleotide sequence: TGTGCCAGCAGCCAAGAGAGTGACTACGAGCAGTACTTC. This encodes CASSQESDYEQYF.

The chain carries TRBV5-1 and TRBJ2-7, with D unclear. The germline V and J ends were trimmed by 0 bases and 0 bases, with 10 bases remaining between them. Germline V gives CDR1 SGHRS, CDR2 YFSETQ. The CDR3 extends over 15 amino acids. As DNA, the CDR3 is TGCGCCAGCAGCTTGGATGTGCACTCCTCCTACGAGCAGTACTTC. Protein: CASSLDVHSSYEQYF.

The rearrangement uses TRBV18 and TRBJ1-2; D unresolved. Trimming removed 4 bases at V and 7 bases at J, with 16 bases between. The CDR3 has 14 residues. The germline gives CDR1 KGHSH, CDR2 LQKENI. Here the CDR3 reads CASSHDTGGVGYTF. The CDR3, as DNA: TGTGCCAGCTCACACGATACTGGCGGGGTTGGCTACACCTTC.

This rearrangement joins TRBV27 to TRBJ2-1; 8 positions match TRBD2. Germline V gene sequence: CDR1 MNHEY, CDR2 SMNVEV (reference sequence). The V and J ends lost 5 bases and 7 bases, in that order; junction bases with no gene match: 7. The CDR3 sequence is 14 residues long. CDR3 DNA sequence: TGTGCCAGCAGTCTCCCGGGAGGGCCAAATGAGCAGTTCTTC. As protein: CASSLPGGPNEQFF.

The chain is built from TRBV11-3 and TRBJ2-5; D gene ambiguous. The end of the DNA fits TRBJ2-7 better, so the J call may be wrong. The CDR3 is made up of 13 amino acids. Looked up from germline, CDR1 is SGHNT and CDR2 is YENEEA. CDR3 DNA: TGTGCCAGCAGCTTAGGACCGAACTACGAGCAGTACTTC. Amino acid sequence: CASSLGPNYEQYF.

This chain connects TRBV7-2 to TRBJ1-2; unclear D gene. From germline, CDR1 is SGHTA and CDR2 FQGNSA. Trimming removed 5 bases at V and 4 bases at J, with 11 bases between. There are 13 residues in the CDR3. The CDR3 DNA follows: TGTGCCAGCAGCCCCCCGGGTCGCTATGGCTACACCTTC. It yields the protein CASSPPGRYGYTF.

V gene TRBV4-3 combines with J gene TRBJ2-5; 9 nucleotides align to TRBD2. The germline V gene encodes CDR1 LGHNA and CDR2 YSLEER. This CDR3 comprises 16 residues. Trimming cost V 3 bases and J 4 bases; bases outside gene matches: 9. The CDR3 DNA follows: TGCGCCAGCAGCCACGACAGCGGGGGGCCTTTAGAGACCCAGTACTTC. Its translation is CASSHDSGGPLETQYF.

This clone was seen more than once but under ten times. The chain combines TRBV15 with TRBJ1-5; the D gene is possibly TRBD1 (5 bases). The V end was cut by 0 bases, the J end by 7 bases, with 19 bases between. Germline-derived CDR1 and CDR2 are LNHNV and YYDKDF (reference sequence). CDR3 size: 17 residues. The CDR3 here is CATSREMWGFQTQPQHF. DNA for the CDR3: TGTGCCACCAGCAGAGAGATGTGGGGGTTTCAGACACAGCCCCAGCATTTT.

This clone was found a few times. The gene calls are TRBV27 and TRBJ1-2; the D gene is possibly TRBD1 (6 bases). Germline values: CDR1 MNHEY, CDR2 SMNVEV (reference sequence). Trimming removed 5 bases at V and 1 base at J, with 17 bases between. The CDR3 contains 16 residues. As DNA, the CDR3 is TGTGCCAGCAGTACCTTAGGGGGAGATCGTAACTATGGCTACACCTTC. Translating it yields CASSTLGGDRNYGYTF.

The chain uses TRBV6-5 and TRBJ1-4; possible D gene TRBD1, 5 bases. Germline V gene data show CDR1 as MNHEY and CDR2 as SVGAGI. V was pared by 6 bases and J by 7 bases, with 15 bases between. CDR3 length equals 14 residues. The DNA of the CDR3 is TGTGCCAGCAGCGATGGGGCAGTCCCTGAAAAACTGTTTTTT. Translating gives CASSDGAVPEKLFF.

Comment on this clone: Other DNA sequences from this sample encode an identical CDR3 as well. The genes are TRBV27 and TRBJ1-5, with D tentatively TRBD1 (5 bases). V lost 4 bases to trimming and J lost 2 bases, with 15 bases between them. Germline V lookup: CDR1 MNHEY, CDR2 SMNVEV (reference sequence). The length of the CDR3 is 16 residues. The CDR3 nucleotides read TGTGCCAGCAGTTCTGCCACCTGGGGCGGCAATCAGCCCCAGCATTTT. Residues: CASSSATWGGNQPQHF.

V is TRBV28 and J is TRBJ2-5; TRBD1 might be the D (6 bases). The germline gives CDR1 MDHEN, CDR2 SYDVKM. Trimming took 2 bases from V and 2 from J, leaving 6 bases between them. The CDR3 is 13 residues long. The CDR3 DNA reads TGTGCCAGCAGTTTACAGGGGCAAGAGACCCAGTACTTC. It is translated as CASSLQGQETQYF. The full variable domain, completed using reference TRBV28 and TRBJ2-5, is DVKVTQSSRYLVKRTGEKVFLECVQDMDHENMFWYRQDPGLGLRLIYFSYDVKMKEKGDIPEGYSVSREKKERFSLILESASTNQTSMYLCASSLQGQETQYFGPGTRLLVL.

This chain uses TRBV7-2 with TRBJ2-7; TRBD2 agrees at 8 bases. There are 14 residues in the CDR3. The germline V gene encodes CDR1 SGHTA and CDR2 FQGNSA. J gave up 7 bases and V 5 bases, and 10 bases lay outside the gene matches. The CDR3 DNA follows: TGTGCCAGCAGCAGACTAGCGAACCCCCGGGAGCAGTACTTC. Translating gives CASSRLANPREQYF.

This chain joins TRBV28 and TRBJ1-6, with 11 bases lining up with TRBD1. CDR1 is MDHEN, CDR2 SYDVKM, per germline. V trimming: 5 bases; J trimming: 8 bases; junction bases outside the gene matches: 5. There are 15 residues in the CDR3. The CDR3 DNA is TGTGCCAGCAGTCAGAGGACAGGGGGCCATTCACCCCTCCACTTT. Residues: CASSQRTGGHSPLHF.

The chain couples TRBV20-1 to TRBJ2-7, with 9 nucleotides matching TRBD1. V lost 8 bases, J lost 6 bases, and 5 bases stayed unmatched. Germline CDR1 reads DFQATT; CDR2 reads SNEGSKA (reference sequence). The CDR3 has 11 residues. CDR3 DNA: TGCAGTCCAGTACAGGGGGCCGAGCAGTACTTC. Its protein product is CSPVQGAEQYF.

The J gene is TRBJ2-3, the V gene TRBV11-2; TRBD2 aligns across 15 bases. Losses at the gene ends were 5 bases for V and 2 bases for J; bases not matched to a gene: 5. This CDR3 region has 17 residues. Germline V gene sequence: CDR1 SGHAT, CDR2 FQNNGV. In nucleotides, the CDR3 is TGTGCCAGCAGCCCCGGGACTAGCGGGAGGATCACAGATACGCAGTATTTT. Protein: CASSPGTSGRITDTQYF.